What follows is one TCR beta chain and its context. A second PCR of roughly 7 to 11 cycles used a sample-barcoded 5' primer and a J-beta primer mix. Each of the samples gave a minimum of 2.5 million paired-end reads that contained CDR3. A single record per CDR3 protein comes from TCRdb applying MiXCR to the 5' RACE reads. Of about 640,000 distinct CDR3 sequences in the sample, roughly 53% were seen once. This specimen belongs to a study of blood T cells in healthy people across ages. CDR1 is LGHDT and CDR2 is YNNKEL in the germline V gene (reference sequence). Trimming removed 4 bases from V and 0 bases from J, with 12 bases in between. CDR3 length equals 15 residues.

Sequencing used blood. This sequence joins TRBV3-1 and TRBJ2-5; tentative D call: TRBD1 (5 bases). The sequence derives from a man aged 55 to 70 in good health. DNA for the CDR3: TGTGCCAGCAGCCCTGGACAAAGGTACCAAGAGACCCAGTACTTC. This translates into CASSPGQRYQETQYF.